The 30 T cell receptor beta chains below come from one sample, sequenced in a study of HIV-infected patients and healthy controls. Reverse transcription used around 500 ng RNA and constant-region primers for alpha and beta. Alpha and beta chain libraries were made separately by chain-specific third strand synthesis with multiplexing indices. From the 5' RACE reads, TCRdb called clonotypes with MiXCR, one entry per CDR3 protein. Of under 8,000 distinct CDR3 sequences listed, more than 9% are singletons. Roughly three months, about 14 weeks, into antiretroviral therapy, follow-up blood was collected. The repertoire came from unfractionated whole blood and reflected all unsorted peripheral T cells. The sequencing here drew on blood, taken during antiretroviral therapy. The receptors were sampled from an adult with HIV infection.

The J gene is TRBJ2-3, the V gene TRBV5-1, with TRBD2 identical over 7 bases. The germline V gene encodes CDR1 SGHRS and CDR2 YFSETQ. This CDR3 has 14 amino acids. Trimming at V came to 3 bases and at J to 1 base, leaving 2 bases not matched to a gene. In nucleotides, the CDR3 is TGCGCCAGCAGCTCAGGACTAGGCACAGATACGCAGTATTTT. Residues: CASSSGLGTDTQYF.

This clonotype is classed as medium-sized (0.01 to 0.1%). This sequence joins TRBV7-9 and TRBJ2-1; D may be TRBD1 (5 bases). With 6 bases removed from V and 8 bases from J, the gap between germline ends came to 14 bases. Germline V lookup: CDR1 SEHNR, CDR2 FQNEAQ (reference sequence). CDR3 size: 13 residues. The CDR3, as DNA: TGTGCCAGCAGTGTCGGGCTAGGGGATGAGCAGTTCTTC. Translation: CASSVGLGDEQFF.

There are many counts of this clonotype. The chain couples TRBV11-2 to TRBJ2-5; perhaps TRBD2 as D (5 bases). Trimming stripped 3 bases from V and 5 bases from J, with 19 bases between. CDR1 is SGHAT and CDR2 is FQNNGV in the germline V gene. The CDR3 has 16 amino acids. This CDR3 reads CASSFTAIGRGETQYF. The CDR3 DNA reads TGTGCCAGCAGCTTTACGGCGATTGGGCGAGGGGAGACCCAGTACTTC.

By its share, this clonotype is medium-sized. The gene calls are TRBV10-2 and TRBJ2-4; 9 bases are a match to TRBD2. With 6 bases clipped from V and 0 bases from J, the junction kept 6 bases outside the gene matches. The CDR3 is made up of 16 amino acids. Germline CDR1 and CDR2: WSHSY and SAAADI. CDR3 sequence: CASRKLAGAAKNIQYF. The CDR3 nucleotides are TGCGCCAGCAGAAAACTAGCGGGCGCAGCCAAAAACATTCAGTACTTC.

This clonotype was counted many times. The V call is TRBV6-5, the J call TRBJ1-2; D is possibly TRBD1 (5 bases). CDR1 and CDR2 (germline): MNHEY, SVGAGI. This CDR3 is built from 16 residues. V was clipped by 2 bases and J by 0 bases, with 13 bases between them. The CDR3 loop is CASSYKGMRANYGYTF. CDR3 coding DNA: TGTGCCAGCAGTTACAAGGGGATGCGGGCTAACTATGGCTACACCTTC.

This clonotype was picked up many times. The CDR3 DNA reads TGTGCCAGCAGCGAGTGGGCAGGCGGGCAGCCCCAGCATTTT. Translated, it gives CASSEWAGGQPQHF. The chain joins TRBV7-2 to TRBJ1-5; D is unresolved. Looked up from germline, CDR1 is SGHTA and CDR2 is FQGNSA. The CDR3 is made up of 14 amino acids. V lost 5 bases and J 7 bases, leaving 15 bases between the germline ends.

Judged by abundance, this clonotype is medium-sized. The CDR3 sequence is CASRQGPQETQYF. In nucleotides, the CDR3 is TGTGCCAGCAGACAGGGACCCCAAGAGACCCAGTACTTC. The rearrangement uses TRBV7-2 and TRBJ2-5; the D gene is possibly TRBD1 (6 bases). The CDR3 extends over 13 amino acids. The V gene lost 6 bases and the J gene lost 1 base, with 9 bases spanning the gap. Per the germline V gene, CDR1 is SGHTA and CDR2 is FQGNSA.

Only a few counts were recorded for this clonotype. The genes are TRBV7-2 and TRBJ2-3; D is ambiguous. The CDR3 sequence is 15 residues long. CDR1 and CDR2 from the germline V gene are SGHTA and FQGNSA. With 3 bases removed from V and 0 bases from J, the gap between germline ends came to 10 bases. CDR3 coding DNA: TGTGCCAGCAGCTTGTACGGAATTAGCACAGATACGCAGTATTTT. It yields the protein CASSLYGISTDTQYF.

In its sample, this clonotype is medium-sized. This sequence joins TRBV7-9 and TRBJ2-3, with 9 bases identical to TRBD2. J was trimmed by 2 bases and V by 1 base; bases with no gene match: 10. The V gene's germline CDR1 is SEHNR and CDR2 FQNEAQ (reference sequence). The CDR3 has 18 amino acids. Here the CDR3 DNA reads TGTGCCAGCAGCTTAGGAGCGGGGGGACCCTCCTACACAGATACGCAGTATTTT. Protein product: CASSLGAGGPSYTDTQYF.

There are a few counts of this clonotype. This sequence joins TRBV6-6 and TRBJ2-7; TRBD1 matches at 8 bases. Trimming took 7 bases from V and 4 from J; bases not matched to a gene: 12. Germline V gene sequence: CDR1 MNHNY, CDR2 SVGAGI (reference sequence). CDR3 size: 15 residues. CDR3 amino acids: CASTINQGAKYEQYF. The CDR3, as DNA: TGTGCCAGCACCATTAATCAGGGGGCTAAGTACGAGCAGTACTTC.

This clonotype was seen at least ten times. This chain joins TRBV29-1 and TRBJ2-1, with TRBD2 identical over 11 bases. The CDR3 consists of 15 residues. The ends lost 7 bases at V and 0 bases at J; junction bases unmatched: 5. The germline gives CDR1 SQVTM, CDR2 ANQGSEA. The CDR3 DNA reads as TGCAGCGGGCTAGGGACTAGCGGCTCCTACAATGAGCAGTTCTTC. Encoded protein: CSGLGTSGSYNEQFF.

This clonotype is judged medium-sized. This chain uses TRBV7-6 with TRBJ2-1; D unresolved. The V gene's germline CDR1 is SGHVS and CDR2 FNYEAQ. This CDR3 is 15 amino acids long. Trimming cost V 8 bases and J 0 bases, with 14 bases left between them. CDR3 in amino acids: CASVISPSSYNEQFF. CDR3 nucleotides: TGTGCCAGCGTAATCAGCCCGAGCTCCTACAATGAGCAGTTCTTC.

This clonotype was picked up a small number of times. The chain joins TRBV5-1 to TRBJ2-3; 11 nucleotides align to TRBD2. This CDR3 region has 18 residues. CDR1 and CDR2 from the germline V gene are SGHRS and YFSETQ. The trim removed 1 base at V and 1 base at J, leaving 8 bases unmatched. The CDR3 DNA is TGCGCCAGCAGCTTGCGACTAGCGGGGACTTACGGCACAGATACGCAGTATTTT. The encoded protein is CASSLRLAGTYGTDTQYF.

The table lists this clonotype with a few counts. The CDR3 protein is CSGRKDRYEAFF. CDR3 coding DNA: TGCAGCGGCAGGAAGGACCGATATGAAGCTTTCTTT. The chain has TRBV29-1 and TRBJ1-1; no reliable D call. The CDR3 runs 12 residues. Trimming removed 7 bases at V and 7 bases at J, with 16 bases between. Germline lookup yields CDR1 SQVTM and CDR2 ANQGSEA.

This clonotype was detected only a few times. The V call is TRBV7-9, the J call TRBJ2-2; D call uncertain. Trimming took off 9 bases at V and 2 bases at J, with 13 bases between the two ends. This CDR3 is built from 14 residues. Germline CDR1 SEHNR, CDR2 FQNEAQ (reference sequence). The CDR3 nucleotides read TGTGCCAGGTCTGCGGCAGCCAACACCGGGGAGCTGTTTTTT. The encoded protein is CARSAAANTGELFF.

This clonotype is deemed medium-sized. V usage is TRBV6-5 and J usage is TRBJ2-4; D unresolved. Trimming shortened V by 7 bases and J by 3 bases, and 4 bases separated the two germline ends. CDR3 size: 11 residues. Germline values: CDR1 MNHEY, CDR2 SVGAGI. This CDR3 reads CASKLKNIQYF. Written as DNA, the CDR3 is TGTGCCAGCAAACTCAAAAACATTCAGTACTTC.

V and J are TRBV7-3 and TRBJ1-1; D not resolved. CDR3 length: 13 amino acids. The germline V gene encodes CDR1 SGHTA and CDR2 FQGTGA. V was clipped by 4 bases and J by 0 bases, with 6 bases between them. The CDR3 DNA is TGTGCCAGCAGCTCGAGGGTGAACACTGAAGCTTTCTTT. Protein product: CASSSRVNTEAFF.

The chain combines TRBV20-1 with TRBJ2-3; D remains unclear. The CDR3 runs to 13 residues. Trimming took off 6 bases at V and 1 base at J, with 11 bases between the two ends. Germline V gene lookup returns CDR1 DFQATT and CDR2 SNEGSKA (reference sequence). The CDR3 DNA sequence: TGCAGTGCCAGAATTTTGGGCACAGATACGCAGTATTTT. Its translation: CSARILGTDTQYF.

This rearrangement joins TRBV11-2 to TRBJ2-7; 7 positions match TRBD2. V trimming: 5 bases; J trimming: 6 bases; junction bases outside the gene matches: 13. This CDR3 region has 15 residues. Germline CDR1 SGHAT, CDR2 FQNNGV. CDR3 in amino acids: CASSPGGRRTSEQYF. The CDR3 nucleotides read TGTGCCAGCAGCCCCGGGGGGAGGAGGACTAGCGAGCAGTACTTC.

This clonotype rates as medium-sized. The chain links TRBV11-2 to TRBJ2-6, with 7 bases fitting TRBD1. Germline trimming cut 2 bases from V and 2 bases from J; bases unmatched to any gene: 6. Germline V gene lookup returns CDR1 SGHAT and CDR2 FQNNGV. This CDR3 has 17 residues. The CDR3 DNA sequence: TGTGCCAGCAGCTTATACGACAGGGCCGCTGGGGCCAACGTCCTGACTTTC. Amino acids: CASSLYDRAAGANVLTF. Combining the CDR3 with reference TRBV11-2 and TRBJ2-6 gives the whole variable domain EAGVAQSPRYKIIEKRQSVAFWCNPISGHATLYWYQQILGQGPKLLIQFQNNGVVDDSQLPKDRFSAERLKGVDSTLKIQPAKLEDSAVYLCASSLYDRAAGANVLTFGAGSRLTVL.

The V and J genes are TRBV12-3 or TRBV12-4 and TRBJ1-1; D may be TRBD1 (5 bases). The germline V and J ends were trimmed by 7 bases and 4 bases, with 16 bases remaining between them. The CDR3 length is 14 residues. The CDR3 loop is CASTSGGRGTEAFF. DNA of the CDR3: TGTGCCAGCACCTCGGGGGGGAGAGGCACTGAAGCTTTCTTT.

The chain employs TRBV6-1 and TRBJ1-5, with D possibly TRBD1 on 6 matching bases. The CDR3 is 16 residues long. The germline V gene has CDR1 MNHNS and CDR2 SASEGT. V shed 6 bases and J shed 0 bases, with 15 bases lying between them. For the CDR3, the DNA is TGTGCCAGCAGAGGGGGGGAGGGCTATAGCAATCAGCCCCAGCATTTT. Translation gives CASRGGEGYSNQPQHF.

This clonotype is labeled as medium-sized. V gene TRBV6-2 or TRBV6-3 combines with J gene TRBJ1-1; the D is unclear. The CDR3 is 12 residues long. Germline V gene lookup returns CDR1 MNHEY and CDR2 SVGEGT. V lost 3 bases, J lost 5 bases, and 7 bases lay in between. The CDR3 protein is CASSYRPTEAFF. In DNA form, the CDR3 reads TGTGCCAGCAGTTATAGACCTACTGAAGCTTTCTTT.

At least ten counts were recorded for this clonotype. V gene TRBV7-3 combines with J gene TRBJ1-1, with a weak D call TRBD1 (6 bases). Germline V gene lookup returns CDR1 SGHTA and CDR2 FQGTGA. Trimming removed 1 base at V and 5 bases at J, with 11 bases between. This CDR3 region has 14 residues. Here the CDR3 DNA reads TGTGCCAGCAGCTTAATGGGGGGGCAGACTGAAGCTTTCTTT. Translation gives CASSLMGGQTEAFF.

The chain recombines TRBV3-1 with TRBJ1-1; D remains ambiguous. V shed 1 base and J shed 4 bases, with 10 bases lying between them. The germline CDR1 and CDR2 sequences are LGHDT and YNNKEL (reference sequence). The CDR3 is 14 residues long. CDR3 nucleotides: TGTGCCAGCAGCCAAGTCGGATATCCCACTGAAGCTTTCTTT. Translating it yields CASSQVGYPTEAFF.

The chain uses TRBV7-6 and TRBJ2-5; 9 nucleotides line up with TRBD1. V gave up 5 bases and J gave up 6 bases; unmatched junction bases: 16. Germline values: CDR1 SGHVS, CDR2 FNYEAQ. CDR3 size: 17 residues. The CDR3 loop reads CASSLSSGTGTLKTQYF. For the CDR3, the DNA is TGTGCCAGCAGCCTAAGTTCCGGGACAGGGACCCTTAAGACCCAGTACTTC.

This clonotype is labeled as medium-sized. The rearrangement uses TRBV6-2 or TRBV6-3 and TRBJ2-4; D is undetermined. V shed 6 bases and J shed 3 bases, with 12 bases lying between them. The CDR3 extends over 14 amino acids. CDR1 and CDR2 (germline): MNHEY, SVGEGT. CDR3 DNA sequence: TGTGCCAGCAGCCCCGAATTTGTCAAAAACATTCAGTACTTC. It encodes CASSPEFVKNIQYF.

This chain connects TRBV20-1 to TRBJ1-5, with D possibly matching TRBD1 (5 bases). The CDR3 consists of 16 residues. Germline values: CDR1 DFQATT, CDR2 SNEGSKA (reference sequence). Trimming stripped 0 bases from V and 3 bases from J, with 15 bases between. Here the CDR3 reads CSARESVGGVNQPQHF. The CDR3 DNA is TGCAGTGCTAGAGAGTCGGTTGGAGGGGTCAATCAGCCCCAGCATTTT.

V usage is TRBV18 and J usage is TRBJ1-5, with D possibly TRBD1 on 6 matching bases. Trimming took 2 bases from V and 7 from J, leaving 12 bases between them. Germline CDR1 KGHSH, CDR2 LQKENI. The CDR3 has 14 amino acids. CDR3 loop: CASSPTGLWQPQHF. DNA for the CDR3: TGTGCCAGCTCACCAACAGGGTTGTGGCAGCCCCAGCATTTT.

This clonotype is medium-sized (0.01 to 0.1%). The rearrangement links TRBV29-1 to TRBJ2-7; possible D gene TRBD1, 5 bases. The CDR3 runs 14 residues. Between the trimmed V and J ends, which lost 5 bases and 3 bases, there was a span of 17 bases. Germline CDR1 and CDR2: SQVTM and ANQGSEA. CDR3 amino acids: CSVSDSYNFYEQYF. For the CDR3, the DNA is TGCAGCGTTTCTGACAGTTACAACTTCTACGAGCAGTACTTC.